A single sample is the source of the 30 T cell receptor beta chains below, sequenced in a study of spatial heterogeneity in lung cancer. Findings and caveats of the study: Tumoral mutation counts were tracked by counts of expanded intratumoral alpha and beta TCRs.

No antigen is known for these receptors. TCRdb re-derived calls from the 5' RACE reads in MiXCR, one entry per CDR3 protein. The sample holds around 15,000 distinct CDR3 sequences, over 6.5% seen once. Time point of the sample: sample taken at primary tumor resection. Material: lung tumor tissue, obtained at surgery. The receptor source for this set is a female donor with early-stage non-small cell lung cancer.

This clonotype was seen at least ten times. The rearrangement uses TRBV12-3 or TRBV12-4 and TRBJ2-7; the match to TRBD2 covers 7 bases. Trimming at V came to 5 bases and at J to 5 bases, leaving 12 bases not matched to a gene. This CDR3 spans 15 amino acids. The CDR3 region is CASSPGGRLANEQYF. The DNA for the CDR3 is TGTGCCAGCAGTCCCGGCGGGCGACTAGCTAACGAGCAGTACTTC.

This sequence joins TRBV12-5 and TRBJ2-1; 8 positions agree with TRBD1. The V gene end was trimmed by 6 bases and the J gene end by 3 bases; junction bases not matched to a gene: 4. Germline values: CDR1 LGHNT, CDR2 FRNRAP. This CDR3 comprises 14 residues. The CDR3 region has the DNA TGTGCTAGTGGCGACAGGGGAAGCTACAATGAGCAGTTCTTC. This codes for CASGDRGSYNEQFF.

This clonotype was seen repeatedly, ten times or more. The V and J genes are TRBV6-5 and TRBJ2-3, with TRBD2 identical over 9 bases. CDR3 length: 14 amino acids. Germline V gives CDR1 MNHEY, CDR2 SVGAGI. V shed 7 bases and J 3 bases; nucleotides not matched to a gene: 5. The CDR3 DNA follows: TGTGCCAGCATGGATAGCGGGGGAACAGATACGCAGTATTTT. Its translation: CASMDSGGTDTQYF.

This clonotype was counted at least ten times. The rearrangement uses TRBV13 and TRBJ1-2; the D gene is possibly TRBD1 (6 bases). The CDR3 totals 15 residues. The ends were cut back, 1 base at V and 5 bases at J, with 14 bases in the middle. Per the germline V gene, CDR1 is PRHDT and CDR2 is FYEKMQ (reference sequence). For the CDR3, the DNA is TGTGCCAGCAGCTTAGTGGCCAGGGGAATATATGGCTACACCTTC. This encodes CASSLVARGIYGYTF.

This clonotype was counted many times. This rearrangement joins TRBV5-1 to TRBJ1-5; TRBD1 matches 7 bases. This CDR3 is 17 amino acids long. The junction had 17 bases not matched to a gene; V was cut back by 9 bases and J by 2 bases. CDR1 and CDR2 from the germline V gene are SGHRS and YFSETQ. In nucleotides, the CDR3 is TGCGCCACCCAAAAAAAACCCACAGGGGCCGGCAATCAGCCCCAGCATTTT. It yields the protein CATQKKPTGAGNQPQHF.

This clonotype was counted a few times. This chain links TRBV6-5 with TRBJ2-3, with no clear D. V gave up 6 bases and J gave up 3 bases, with 10 bases separating them. The CDR3 is 13 residues long. CDR1 and CDR2 from the germline V gene are MNHEY and SVGAGI. CDR3 sequence reads: CASSSYRTDTQYF. The CDR3 DNA is TGTGCCAGCAGCTCCTATCGGACAGATACGCAGTATTTT.

Judged by abundance, this clonotype is medium-sized. J is TRBJ1-1 and V is TRBV11-2, with D possibly matching TRBD1 (5 bases). The CDR3 totals 14 residues. The V end was cut by 5 bases, the J end by 4 bases, with 14 bases between. Germline CDR1 reads SGHAT; CDR2 reads FQNNGV. In DNA, the CDR3 is TGTGCCAGCAGCCCCGACGGGGGGGGCACTGAAGCTTTCTTT. Protein: CASSPDGGGTEAFF.

The table lists this clonotype with many counts. V gene TRBV28 combines with J gene TRBJ1-5, with a possible D match to TRBD1 (5 bases). CDR1 MDHEN and CDR2 SYDVKM come from the germline V gene. The CDR3 runs to 13 residues. Trimming pared 2 bases from V and 7 bases from J, leaving 9 bases between. The CDR3 region is CASSLEGLQPQHF. DNA for the CDR3: TGTGCCAGCAGTTTAGAGGGGCTCCAGCCCCAGCATTTT. The full variable domain, completed using reference TRBV28 and TRBJ1-5, is DVKVTQSSRYLVKRTGEKVFLECVQDMDHENMFWYRQDPGLGLRLIYFSYDVKMKEKGDIPEGYSVSREKKERFSLILESASTNQTSMYLCASSLEGLQPQHFGDGTRLSIL.

This clonotype was detected ten times or more. The chain carries TRBV2 and TRBJ1-4; D call uncertain. Trimming removed 8 bases at V and 7 bases at J, with 14 bases between. Germline V gene lookup returns CDR1 SNHLY and CDR2 FYNNEI. CDR3 length equals 13 residues. The CDR3 loop is CASGGPRAEKLFF. The CDR3 DNA follows: TGTGCCAGCGGAGGCCCCCGGGCTGAAAAACTGTTTTTT.

Judged by abundance, this clonotype is medium-sized (0.01 to 0.1%). This rearrangement joins TRBV6-6 to TRBJ2-1; 7 bases line up with TRBD1. CDR3 size: 14 residues. Trimming took 7 bases from V and 1 from J; bases not matched to a gene: 4. CDR1 is MNHNY, CDR2 SVGAGI, per germline (reference sequence). The CDR3 DNA is TGTGCCAGCACTCCGGGACAGTCCTACAATGAGCAGTTCTTC. This sequence encodes CASTPGQSYNEQFF.

The chain carries TRBV19 and TRBJ1-5, with D possibly matching TRBD1 (5 bases). Trimming stripped 7 bases from V and 0 bases from J, with 16 bases between. The CDR3 loop spans 16 amino acids. The germline V gene has CDR1 LNHDA and CDR2 SQIVND (reference sequence). The CDR3 DNA is TGTGCCAGTAACGAGTGGGACCTTTATAGCAATCAGCCCCAGCATTTT. Its translation: CASNEWDLYSNQPQHF.

This clonotype was found many times. The V gene is TRBV18, the J gene TRBJ2-7, with D possibly TRBD1 on 5 matching bases. The CDR3 runs to 14 residues. The V and J ends lost 3 bases and 0 bases respectively, with 9 bases between them. Germline V gene sequence: CDR1 KGHSH, CDR2 LQKENI. CDR3 nucleotide sequence: TGTGCCAGCTCACCGGGGCCTGGCTCCTACGAGCAGTACTTC. Translated, it gives CASSPGPGSYEQYF. Drawing the rest from reference TRBV18 and TRBJ2-7, the complete variable domain is NAGVMQNPRHLVRRRGQEARLRCSPMKGHSHVYWYRQLPEEGLKFMVYLQKENIIDESGMPKERFSAEFPKEGPSILRIQQVVRGDSAAYFCASSPGPGSYEQYFGPGTRLTVT.

This clonotype was picked up many times. Written as DNA, the CDR3 is TGTGCCAGCTCACGAACAGGTACGAACACTGAAGCTTTCTTT. It encodes CASSRTGTNTEAFF. The rearrangement links TRBV18 to TRBJ1-1, with D perhaps matching TRBD1 (5 bases). The V and J ends lost 4 bases and 1 base respectively, with 10 bases between them. The CDR3 is made up of 14 amino acids. Per the germline V gene, CDR1 is KGHSH and CDR2 is LQKENI.

At least ten counts were recorded for this clonotype. The chain is built from TRBV11-2 and TRBJ2-5; 9 positions match TRBD1. The CDR3 is 15 residues long. Per germline, CDR1 SGHAT and CDR2 FQNNGV. After removal of 5 bases from V and 1 base from J, the junction contained 5 bases not matched to a gene. The CDR3 protein is CASSPGTGIQETQYF. The CDR3 nucleotides read TGTGCCAGCAGCCCCGGGACAGGGATCCAAGAGACCCAGTACTTC.

There are many counts of this clonotype. DNA of the CDR3: TGTGCCAGCTCACCCCTTGTTGCTAGCGGGGAGTACAATGAGCAGTTCTTC. This sequence encodes CASSPLVASGEYNEQFF. The chain carries TRBV18 and TRBJ2-1, with 9 bases fitting TRBD2. The V gene end was trimmed by 3 bases and the J gene end by 4 bases; junction bases not matched to a gene: 10. The CDR3 is 17 amino acids. Germline CDR1 is KGHSH and CDR2 is LQKENI.

There are many counts of this clonotype. This chain links TRBV20-1 with TRBJ2-5; 9 bases fit TRBD1. Losses at the gene ends were 6 bases for V and 5 bases for J; bases not matched to a gene: 7. Germline assignment: CDR1 DFQATT and CDR2 SNEGSKA (reference sequence). The CDR3 is 13 amino acids. CDR3 loop: CSATDRGGETQYF. The CDR3 DNA reads TGCAGTGCCACGGACAGGGGTGGCGAGACCCAGTACTTC.

Regarding this clonotype: This could be a read error, since a much larger clone is one nucleotide away. The gene calls are TRBV7-3 and TRBJ2-3, with 10 bases identical to TRBD2. After removal of 5 bases from V and 1 base from J, the junction contained 6 bases not matched to a gene. There are 16 residues in the CDR3. Germline V gives CDR1 SGHTA, CDR2 FQGTGA. CDR3 nucleotides: TGTGCCAGCAGCACAGCCGGGACTAGCGGCACAGATACGCAGTATTTT. Encoded protein: CASSTAGTSGTDTQYF.

This clonotype was detected a few times. The rearrangement links TRBV7-2 to TRBJ2-1; TRBD1 might be the D (5 bases). The CDR3 spans 12 residues. The V and J ends lost 1 base and 10 bases respectively, with 8 bases between them. Germline assignment: CDR1 SGHTA and CDR2 FQGNSA. CDR3 residues: CASSLVAGEQFF. For the CDR3, the DNA is TGTGCCAGCAGCTTAGTCGCAGGGGAGCAGTTCTTC.

This clonotype is labeled medium-sized. J is TRBJ2-1 and V is TRBV5-1, with 7 nucleotides matching TRBD1. Germline trimming cut 4 bases from V and 2 bases from J; bases unmatched to any gene: 12. Germline CDR1 is SGHRS and CDR2 is YFSETQ. This CDR3 region has 17 residues. CDR3 in amino acids: CASSAMRPGQTYNEQFF. Written as DNA, the CDR3 is TGCGCCAGCAGCGCTATGCGACCGGGACAGACCTACAATGAGCAGTTCTTC.

Many counts were recorded for this clonotype. The chain employs TRBV28 and TRBJ1-5; 7 positions agree with TRBD1. The V segment lost 3 bases and the J segment 3 bases; nucleotides outside the gene matches: 8. Germline V gene lookup returns CDR1 MDHEN and CDR2 SYDVKM. The CDR3 is 16 residues long. CDR3 sequence reads: CASSFTPTGDNQPQHF. The CDR3 coding sequence is TGTGCCAGCAGTTTCACCCCCACAGGGGACAATCAGCCCCAGCATTTT. The complete variable domain, with remaining parts taken from reference TRBV28 and TRBJ1-5, reads DVKVTQSSRYLVKRTGEKVFLECVQDMDHENMFWYRQDPGLGLRLIYFSYDVKMKEKGDIPEGYSVSREKKERFSLILESASTNQTSMYLCASSFTPTGDNQPQHFGDGTRLSIL.

This clonotype showed up many times. The DNA of the CDR3 is TGTGCCAGCAGCAGGGGCCCTAGCAATCAGCCCCAGCATTTT. Its translation is CASSRGPSNQPQHF. The chain has TRBV21-1 and TRBJ1-5. TRBV21-1 is reported as a pseudogene. CDR3 length equals 14 residues.

This clonotype occurred many times. The chain has TRBV7-8 and TRBJ1-1; D gene uncertain. Between the trimmed V and J ends, which lost 5 bases and 3 bases, there was a span of 13 bases. Germline CDR1 reads SGHVS; CDR2 reads FQNEAQ. The CDR3 extends over 14 amino acids. The CDR3 DNA reads as TGTGCCAGCAGCCTCACGAGGGTCGACACTGAAGCTTTCTTT. This translates into CASSLTRVDTEAFF.

This clonotype has ten or more counts. The chain combines TRBV4-2 with TRBJ2-1; the D gene is possibly TRBD1 (6 bases). Germline CDR1 is LGHNA and CDR2 is YNFKEQ. The length of the CDR3 is 16 residues. The germline V and J ends were trimmed by 0 bases and 2 bases, with 11 bases remaining between them. CDR3 region: CASSQDADRTYNEQFF. The DNA of the CDR3 is TGTGCCAGCAGCCAAGATGCGGACAGAACCTACAATGAGCAGTTCTTC.

There are many counts of this clonotype. The rearrangement joins TRBV6-2 or TRBV6-3 to TRBJ1-5; 10 nucleotides agree with TRBD1. The CDR3 is 13 residues long. V shed 8 bases, J shed 6 bases, and the junction held 4 bases outside the gene matches. CDR1 MNHEY and CDR2 SVGEGT come from the germline V gene. CDR3 DNA sequence: TGTGCCAGCCGGCGACAGGGGGCTCAGCCCCAGCATTTT. Its translation is CASRRQGAQPQHF.

At least ten counts were recorded for this clonotype. CDR3 coding DNA: TGTGCCAGCGGTCTAGAGGGCTACAATGAGCAGTTCTTC. Its protein is CASGLEGYNEQFF. V and J are TRBV6-2 or TRBV6-3 and TRBJ2-1; a weak D match, TRBD2 (5 bases). Germline-derived CDR1 and CDR2 are MNHEY and SVGEGT. The CDR3 runs 13 residues. Between the trimmed V and J ends, which lost 8 bases and 3 bases, there was a span of 11 bases.

This clonotype is deemed medium-sized (0.01 to 0.1%). This chain links TRBV20-1 with TRBJ1-4; no clear D. V dropped 0 bases and J dropped 4 bases, with 15 bases sitting between them. CDR1 and CDR2 from the germline V gene are DFQATT and SNEGSKA (reference sequence). This CDR3 is 16 amino acids long. CDR3 loop: CSARDVTAGFNEKLFF. CDR3 sequence (DNA): TGCAGTGCTAGAGATGTTACGGCGGGGTTTAATGAAAAACTGTTTTTT.

This clonotype has a handful of counts. The chain recombines TRBV5-4 with TRBJ2-7; D is possibly TRBD2 (6 bases). This CDR3 is built from 15 residues. Looked up from germline, CDR1 is SGHNT and CDR2 is YYREEE (reference sequence). Trimming shortened V by 5 bases and J by 1 base, and 16 bases separated the two germline ends. Written as DNA, the CDR3 is TGTGCCAGCAGTCCTGATCCGGGGGAATCCTACGAGCAGTACTTC. Translation gives CASSPDPGESYEQYF.

V gene TRBV2 combines with J gene TRBJ2-5; D remains ambiguous. The ends were cut back, 0 bases at V and 5 bases at J, with 4 bases in the middle. The CDR3 totals 12 residues. From germline, CDR1 is SNHLY and CDR2 FYNNEI. The CDR3 region has the DNA TGTGCCAGCAGTGAAGCCCAGGAGACCCAGTACTTC. Protein: CASSEAQETQYF.

The chain has TRBV29-1 and TRBJ2-3, with D possibly matching TRBD2 (6 bases). V was pared by 7 bases and J by 2 bases, with 10 bases between. The CDR3 has 12 residues. CDR1 is SQVTM, CDR2 ANQGSEA, per germline. CDR3 DNA sequence: TGCAGCGCCCCGGGGGACACAGATACGCAGTATTTT. Translated: CSAPGDTDTQYF.

The rearrangement uses TRBV11-2 and TRBJ1-1; D not certain. The CDR3 contains 15 residues. Trimming left V 4 bases short and J 5 bases short, with 17 bases between. Germline V lookup: CDR1 SGHAT, CDR2 FQNNGV. The CDR3 spells CASSSQPGQATEAFF. CDR3 DNA sequence: TGTGCCAGCAGCTCACAACCGGGCCAGGCGACTGAAGCTTTCTTT.